The 25 T cell receptor beta chains given below trace back to one sample, sequenced in a study of technical replicates of blood from a handful of donors. Libraries were prepared by immunoSEQ multiplex PCR; TCRdb keeps only in-frame clonotypes and omits some of them. Counted here are about 88,000 clones, about 93% occurring once; the ten biggest clones make up approximately 0.25%. Source material: T cells isolated from PBMCs. Source of these receptors: a human donor in good health.

The chain couples TRBV7-2 to TRBJ2-1, with D maybe TRBD2 (5 bases). Trimming left V 2 bases short and J 5 bases short, with 13 bases between. In germline, CDR1 is SGHTA, CDR2 FQGNSA. The CDR3 runs 15 residues. CDR3 sequence: CASSLRREGHNEQFF. The CDR3 DNA reads as TGTGCCAGCAGCTTAAGACGGGAAGGACACAATGAGCAGTTCTTC.

The genes are TRBV27 and TRBJ2-1; no clear D gene. V lost 0 bases, J lost 0 bases, and 12 bases lay in between. CDR3 length equals 17 residues. Germline-derived CDR1 and CDR2 are MNHEY and SMNVEV (reference sequence). The CDR3 DNA reads TGTGCCAGCAGTTTATCTCCCTGGGCCCGCTCCTACAATGAGCAGTTCTTC. Its translation is CASSLSPWARSYNEQFF.

V usage is TRBV5-1 and J usage is TRBJ2-7; 7 bases are shared with TRBD2. The CDR3 is made up of 15 amino acids. V trimming: 0 bases; J trimming: 2 bases; junction bases outside the gene matches: 5. CDR1 SGHRS and CDR2 YFSETQ come from the germline V gene. The CDR3 reads CASSLGAGSTYEQYF. CDR3 DNA: TGCGCCAGCAGCTTGGGAGCGGGATCAACCTACGAGCAGTACTTC.

The CDR3 sequence is CASSSRTSGIRAYNEQFF. In DNA, the CDR3 is TGTGCCAGCAGTTCGAGGACTAGCGGGATTAGGGCCTACAATGAGCAGTTCTTC. The gene calls are TRBV28 and TRBJ2-1; 12 nucleotides match TRBD2. Germline V lookup: CDR1 MDHEN, CDR2 SYDVKM. This CDR3 has 18 amino acids. The trim removed 4 bases at V and 2 bases at J, leaving 9 bases unmatched.

The rearrangement joins TRBV28 to TRBJ1-5, with a possible D match to TRBD1 (6 bases). V was cut by 10 bases and J by 7 bases, with 17 bases left in between. Germline loops: CDR1 MDHEN, CDR2 SYDVKM. The CDR3 has 13 residues. This chain's CDR3 is CATRGGGNQPQHF. CDR3 in DNA: TGTGCCACCCGAGGGGGTGGGAACCAGCCCCAGCATTTT.

This sequence joins TRBV2 and TRBJ1-5, with a possible D match to TRBD1 (5 bases). The CDR3 loop spans 13 amino acids. CDR1 and CDR2 from the germline V gene are SNHLY and FYNNEI. Trimming shortened V by 7 bases and J by 7 bases, and 14 bases separated the two germline ends. CDR3 sequence (DNA): TGTGCCAGCACCCAGTCCGGGGGGCAGCCCCAGCATTTT. It specifies CASTQSGGQPQHF.

The chain joins TRBV11-1 to TRBJ2-5, with D perhaps matching TRBD1 (8 bases). CDR3 size: 14 residues. The germline V gene encodes CDR1 SGHAT and CDR2 FQDESV (reference sequence). Trimming shortened V by 3 bases and J by 5 bases, and 13 bases separated the two germline ends. The CDR3 DNA sequence: TGTGCCAGCAGCTTCGACAGGGGAGGGGAGACCCAGTACTTC. Translating it yields CASSFDRGGETQYF.

This chain uses TRBV28 with TRBJ1-2; TRBD1 matches 7 bases. The germline CDR1 and CDR2 sequences are MDHEN and SYDVKM. This CDR3 has 15 amino acids. Unmatched junction bases numbered 10, after V lost 6 bases and J lost 3 bases. In DNA form, the CDR3 reads TGTGCCAGCAGCCTTCCGGGACAGCGATACTATGGCTACACCTTC. This encodes CASSLPGQRYYGYTF.

This clone has only one observation. The chain carries TRBV27 and TRBJ2-7; 7 bases line up with TRBD2. J was trimmed by 6 bases and V by 6 bases; bases with no gene match: 17. Germline V gene sequence: CDR1 MNHEY, CDR2 SMNVEV (reference sequence). This CDR3 is 16 amino acids long. CDR3 residues: CASSKKPRGELSEQYF. DNA for the CDR3: TGTGCCAGCAGCAAAAAACCACGGGGGGAACTATCCGAGCAGTACTTC.

This clone was seen just once. The gene calls are TRBV7-9 and TRBJ2-7; 12 bases agree with TRBD2. V was clipped by 2 bases and J by 5 bases; unmatched bases: 13. The germline V gene encodes CDR1 SEHNR and CDR2 FQNEAQ (reference sequence). The CDR3 has 18 amino acids. In DNA, the CDR3 is TGTGCCAGCAGCTTAATCTCCCCTAGCGGGAGGGTGGTCGACGAGCAGTACTTC. Its protein product is CASSLISPSGRVVDEQYF.

The chain recombines TRBV7-9 with TRBJ1-4; 9 bases align to TRBD1. V was clipped by 8 bases and J by 12 bases; unmatched bases: 16. The CDR3 is 15 amino acids. Germline V gives CDR1 SEHNR, CDR2 FQNEAQ (reference sequence). DNA of the CDR3: TGTGCCAGCTCCTCTCGGGGACAGGGCGGTGGGGAACTGTTTTTT. Residues: CASSSRGQGGGELFF.

The V and J genes are TRBV5-4 and TRBJ1-1; D might be TRBD1 (5 bases). CDR1 and CDR2 from the germline V gene are SGHNT and YYREEE (reference sequence). This CDR3 has 14 residues. Trimming cost V 4 bases and J 1 base, with 11 bases left between them. The CDR3 DNA reads as TGTGCCAGCAGCGGAGGGACGGGGAACACTGAAGCTTTCTTT. Translated: CASSGGTGNTEAFF.

J is TRBJ2-5 and V is TRBV6-1; the match to TRBD1 covers 8 bases. CDR1 is MNHNS and CDR2 is SASEGT in the germline V gene. The V gene end was trimmed by 6 bases and the J gene end by 4 bases; junction bases not matched to a gene: 10. The CDR3 is made up of 15 amino acids. CDR3 nucleotide sequence: TGTGCCAGCAGGAGTCCAGGGGGCCTGGGAGAGACCCAGTACTTC. Encoded protein: CASRSPGGLGETQYF.

The chain links TRBV5-1 to TRBJ1-1; 7 nucleotides line up with TRBD1. Per germline, CDR1 SGHRS and CDR2 YFSETQ. J gave up 0 bases and V 4 bases, and 3 bases lay outside the gene matches. There are 14 residues in the CDR3. The CDR3 DNA sequence: TGCGCCAGCAGCCCCAGGGGGATGAACACTGAAGCTTTCTTT. Encoded protein: CASSPRGMNTEAFF.

The chain links TRBV4-1 to TRBJ1-2; D remains ambiguous. V was trimmed by 0 bases and J by 5 bases, leaving 13 bases between them. Germline lookup yields CDR1 MGHRA and CDR2 YSYEKL. This CDR3 contains 15 residues. CDR3 sequence (DNA): TGCGCCAGCAGCCAAGACCCCATTTTGAGTTATGGCTACACCTTC. Translating gives CASSQDPILSYGYTF.

V and J are TRBV5-4 and TRBJ2-7; the match to TRBD2 covers 9 bases. CDR1 and CDR2 (germline): SGHNT, YYREEE (reference sequence). This CDR3 spans 18 amino acids. V lost 0 bases and J lost 0; bases outside the gene matches: 10. This CDR3 is CASSLAVSGRTSSYEQYF. CDR3 bases: TGTGCCAGCAGCTTGGCAGTCAGCGGGAGGACTAGCTCCTACGAGCAGTACTTC. Filled out from reference TRBV5-4 and TRBJ2-7, the complete variable domain reads ETGVTQSPTHLIKTRGQQVTLRCSSQSGHNTVSWYQQALGQGPQFIFQYYREEENGRGNFPPRFSGLQFPNYSSELNVNALELDDSALYLCASSLAVSGRTSSYEQYFGPGTRLTVT.

The rearrangement joins TRBV6-6 to TRBJ2-7; 9 bases are a match to TRBD2. CDR3 length: 13 residues. V trimming: 10 bases; J trimming: 6 bases; junction bases outside the gene matches: 10. Germline-derived CDR1 and CDR2 are MNHNY and SVGAGI (reference sequence). The CDR3, as DNA: TGTGCCACCGGGGGCGGGGGGGCGGCCGAGCAGTACTTC. Protein: CATGGGGAAEQYF.

The CDR3 spells CASSQDRASNQPQHF. The DNA of the CDR3 is TGTGCCAGCAGTCAAGACAGGGCTAGCAATCAGCCCCAGCATTTT. J is TRBJ1-5 and V is TRBV27; 7 bases align to TRBD1. V shed 5 bases and J 0 bases; nucleotides not matched to a gene: 4. Per germline, CDR1 MNHEY and CDR2 SMNVEV (reference sequence). This CDR3 is built from 15 residues.

The chain couples TRBV27 to TRBJ2-5; D is perhaps TRBD2 (5 bases). The CDR3 contains 14 residues. Germline V gene sequence: CDR1 MNHEY, CDR2 SMNVEV (reference sequence). V was shortened by 3 bases and J by 4 bases, with 12 bases between the two germline ends. Written as DNA, the CDR3 is TGTGCCAGCAGTTTTGGGATGGAGGTAGAGACCCAGTACTTC. This sequence encodes CASSFGMEVETQYF.

The chain carries TRBV5-4 and TRBJ2-5; 8 nucleotides agree with TRBD1. The germline V gene has CDR1 SGHNT and CDR2 YYREEE (reference sequence). The CDR3 loop spans 14 amino acids. V was clipped by 2 bases and J by 4 bases; unmatched bases: 4. The CDR3 reads CASSLQGTGETQYF. In DNA form, the CDR3 reads TGTGCCAGCAGCTTACAGGGGACAGGAGAGACCCAGTACTTC.

J is TRBJ2-3 and V is TRBV2; D might be TRBD1 (5 bases). V dropped 4 bases and J dropped 4 bases, with 15 bases sitting between them. This CDR3 has 15 amino acids. The V gene's germline CDR1 is SNHLY and CDR2 FYNNEI. The CDR3 protein is CASSGGRAFSDTQYF. CDR3 nucleotides: TGTGCCAGCAGTGGGGGCAGGGCTTTTTCAGATACGCAGTATTTT.

This rearrangement joins TRBV2 to TRBJ2-7; 8 bases line up with TRBD2. Trimming removed 6 bases from V and 1 base from J; junction bases left unmatched: 8. This CDR3 comprises 15 residues. CDR1 is SNHLY, CDR2 FYNNEI, per germline. CDR3 protein: CASRRGAGESYEQYF. Here the CDR3 DNA reads TGTGCCAGCAGAAGAGGAGCGGGAGAATCCTACGAGCAGTACTTC.

The rearrangement uses TRBV5-1 and TRBJ2-3; TRBD1 agrees at 8 bases. Per germline, CDR1 SGHRS and CDR2 YFSETQ. The V segment lost 7 bases and the J segment 4 bases; nucleotides outside the gene matches: 5. The CDR3 is 13 amino acids. CDR3 loop: CASYGQGPDTQYF. DNA of the CDR3: TGCGCCAGCTACGGACAGGGTCCAGATACGCAGTATTTT.

V usage is TRBV9 and J usage is TRBJ2-3; D remains ambiguous. CDR3 length equals 15 residues. Germline CDR1 is SGDLS and CDR2 is YYNGEE. Trimming removed 3 bases at V and 6 bases at J, with 17 bases between. The CDR3 DNA reads as TGTGCCAGCAGCGCATTCCGATCTACTTTGGATACGCAGTATTTT. Translation: CASSAFRSTLDTQYF.

DNA for the CDR3: TGTGCCATCCGGGACAGGGTTCTTGCGGAGACCCAGTACTTC. Translating gives CAIRDRVLAETQYF. This chain joins TRBV10-3 and TRBJ2-5; TRBD1 aligns across 9 bases. The V gene end was trimmed by 8 bases and the J gene end by 5 bases; junction bases not matched to a gene: 9. CDR3 length equals 14 residues. The germline V gene encodes CDR1 ENHRY and CDR2 SYGVKD.